This T cell receptor (beta chain) was retrieved from a study of T cell responses to AZD1222 COVID-19 vaccine (dated by TCRdb to 2020 to 2022). Broadly, across the study: Because spike-specific TCR depth and breadth did not differ between the two schedules, AZD1222 recipients who got a second dose at roughly 4 weeks were pooled with those who got a second dose at roughly 12 weeks. A total of about 230 trial participants underwent TCR sequencing, of whom some 210 received two doses of AZD1222 and about 25 received two doses of the MenACWY control vaccine. Trial participants were enrolled into age subgroups of 18-55, 56-69 and 70-plus years, which contained 148, 28 and 57 TCR-sequenced participants, respectively. General study outcomes and caveats: Participants were mostly white British and included more females than males, and it was suggested by the authors that clonal diversity may have been underestimated. After two AZD1222 doses, both the breadth and the depth of spike-specific TCRs were significantly higher than at day 0 and than in MenACWY recipients. The 56-69-year group was small, and its depth increase did not reach significance, likely because of low power. Because no samples from the day 14 peak response were available, repertoires could be characterized only after the peak T cell response. Conclusions about previously exposed vaccinees are limited, since just five or six AZD1222 recipients were seropositive for SARS-CoV-2 at baseline. Epitopes outside the regions mutated in the B.1.351 and B.1.1.7 variants were reportedly recognized by nearly half of the unique spike-specific TCRs. The vaccine-associated CD4 TCRs covered the entire spike protein, and the dominant responses fell in regions 160-218 and 743-854.

According to the study, the label for this sample's time point signals: baseline before first vaccination. The vaccinee samples were drawn from two UK trials, COV001 and COV002, one of which was a single-blind randomized controlled phase 2/3 trial testing AZD1222 (ChAdOx1 nCoV-19) in healthy adults. Trial participant PBMC samples were collected at day 0 and day 28 after the second dose for TCRbeta chain sequencing. V has 4 bases trimmed and J has 2 bases trimmed; junction bases matching no gene number 10. The cysteine opens and the phenylalanine closes a CDR3 of 17 amino acids. Solely the CDR3 DNA is kept, with 51 bases framed from the first base. The CDR1 and CDR2 encoded by the germline V gene are SGHTA and FQGTGA. The CDR3 regions of human TCRbeta chains were subjected to immunosequencing. In the source study's methods: TCRs in the repertoires were compared against a reference library of SARS-CoV-2-specific TCRs that had been generated with the MIRA antigen-specificity platform. Breadth meant the fraction of unique TCRs that were SARS-CoV-2-associated, whereas depth meant the fraction of total T cells that were SARS-CoV-2-associated. Using the MIRA data, each spike-specific TCR was mapped to the spike region that the TCR reacts to and placed in a CD4 or CD8 class. Log10-transformed breadth and depth values were compared by one-way ANOVA with Sidak's multiple comparisons tests. TCRdb obtained this table from immuneACCESS and retained in-frame rearrangements with V and J assigned. These tables miss some clones; where compared with another copy, unresolved V genes account for less than half of the shortfall, and the remainder is unexplained. For V, J and clone size, that table is used; D and trimming come from the DNA. The sample table records some 190,000 clones; almost 90% of these occur just once. The ten largest make up roughly 7.7% of the sample.

On this clone itself: The specificity of this receptor is unknown. Per-base qualities were not stored, and no clone one base away is much larger.

Rearrangement joined TRBV7-3 to TRBJ2-3; 9 middle bases align to TRBD2. The sequenced sample was peripheral blood, obtained on day 0 of AZD1222 vaccination. This receptor was identified in an adult in good health. The nucleotide sequence reads TGTGCCAGCAGCTCGACCGGGGCTAGCGGGGTCACAGATACGCAGTATTTT. The translation is CASSSTGASGVTDTQYF.